Detailed here is one TCR beta chain. A much bigger clone sits one base away, suggesting this may be a read error. Between the trimmed V and J ends, which lost 0 bases and 2 bases, there was a span of 11 bases. The CDR3 totals 15 residues. The germline V gene encodes CDR1 SGHKS and CDR2 YYEKEE (reference sequence). This specimen belongs to a study of blood T cells in healthy people across ages. The use of a sample-barcoded 5' primer and a J-beta primer mix characterized a second PCR of 7 to 11 cycles. All samples gave at least 2.5 million CDR3-containing paired-end reads. TCRdb reanalysed the 5' RACE reads using MiXCR and keeps one entry per CDR3 protein. This repertoire shows under 950,000 distinct CDR3 sequences, approximately 21% found once; its top ten account for under 25%.

The specimen was blood. The TCR sequence derives from an older man in good health. The chain couples TRBV5-5 to TRBJ1-2; the D is unclear. CDR3 sequence reads: CASSLGLAPNYGYTF. DNA of the CDR3: TGTGCCAGCAGCTTGGGGTTAGCCCCGAACTATGGCTACACCTTC.